One and the same sample provided the 5 T cell receptor beta chains below, sequenced in a study of T cell responses to AZD1222 COVID-19 vaccine. Data came from immunoSEQ multiplex PCR; TCRdb stores just in-frame clones and leaves some out. The sample lists fewer than 200,000 clones, roughly 88% occurring once. The specimen was peripheral blood, collected 28 days after the second AZD1222 dose. The receptors were sampled from an adult who received the AZD1222 COVID-19 vaccine.

The chain couples TRBV30 to TRBJ2-7; TRBD1 aligns across 11 bases. CDR1 GTSNPN and CDR2 SVGIG come from the germline V gene (reference sequence). V dropped 5 bases and J dropped 3; count of bases not matched to a gene: 3. The CDR3 has 13 amino acids. For the CDR3, the DNA is TGTGCCTGGGAAGGGACAGGGGGCTACGAGCAGTACTTC. This encodes CAWEGTGGYEQYF.

This clone was detected only once. The chain is built from TRBV5-4 and TRBJ2-1, with 7 bases aligning to TRBD2. The CDR3 loop spans 14 amino acids. The germline CDR1 and CDR2 sequences are SGHNT and YYREEE (reference sequence). J was trimmed by 4 bases and V by 1 base; bases with no gene match: 2. For the CDR3, the DNA is TGTGCCAGCAGCTTGAGAGCGGGGTACAATGAGCAGTTCTTC. Translation: CASSLRAGYNEQFF.

The rearrangement joins TRBV6-1 to TRBJ1-3, with D perhaps TRBD1 (5 bases). CDR1 and CDR2 (germline): MNHNS, SASEGT. V dropped 1 base and J dropped 0 bases, with 13 bases sitting between them. This CDR3 contains 17 residues. CDR3 region: CASSEGVQGFSGNTIYF. In nucleotides, the CDR3 is TGTGCCAGCAGTGAAGGGGTTCAGGGCTTCTCTGGAAACACCATATATTTT.

The chain is built from TRBV12-5 and TRBJ2-7; 10 positions agree with TRBD1. Germline CDR1 and CDR2: LGHNT and FRNRAP. There are 14 residues in the CDR3. The V and J ends lost 3 bases and 3 bases, in that order; junction bases with no gene match: 2. Here the CDR3 reads CASGFDRGLYEQYF. Here the CDR3 DNA reads TGTGCTAGTGGTTTCGACAGGGGGCTCTACGAGCAGTACTTC.

The rearrangement joins TRBV19 to TRBJ1-4; the D is unclear. Trimming left V 3 bases short and J 0 bases short, with 5 bases between. The CDR3 is 14 amino acids. The V gene's germline CDR1 is LNHDA and CDR2 SQIVND (reference sequence). CDR3 residues: CASSISATNEKLFF. As DNA, the CDR3 is TGTGCCAGTAGTATTTCTGCAACTAATGAAAAACTGTTTTTT.